Below, 25 T cell receptor beta chains from the same sample are listed, as sequenced in a study of CD8+ T cells in alopecia areata. Investigators isolated RNA and reverse transcribed it into cDNA to act as the sequencing template. Assay used: immunoSEQ multiplex PCR; TCRdb lists only in-frame clones, some missing. The repertoire includes roughly 200,000 clones, roughly 40% of them detected once, and 2.6% sits in the top ten. As for treatment: oral pan-JAK inhibitor, 5-10 mg twice daily. Sequencing was performed on CD4+ T cells sorted from blood, taken at roughly week 36, from a patient treated with tofacitinib. The receptors here all came from a human donor with alopecia areata.

The CDR3 bases are TGCAGCGTGGGTAGCGGGAGTGAGACCCAGTACTTC. Translating gives CSVGSGSETQYF. The V and J genes are TRBV29-1 and TRBJ2-5; TRBD2 agrees at 9 bases. Germline V gene data show CDR1 as SQVTM and CDR2 as ANQGSEA. Trimming at V came to 6 bases and at J to 5 bases, leaving 4 bases not matched to a gene. The CDR3 length is 12 residues. The whole variable domain, remainder taken from reference TRBV29-1 and TRBJ2-5, is SAVISQKPSRDICQRGTSLTIQCQVDSQVTMMFWYRQQPGQSLTLIATANQGSEATYESGFVIDKFPISRPNLTFSTLTVSNMSPEDSSIYLCSVGSGSETQYFGPGTRLLVL.

The chain employs TRBV5-4 and TRBJ2-3; D is undetermined. The germline gives CDR1 SGHNT, CDR2 YYREEE (reference sequence). The length of the CDR3 is 15 residues. V shed 4 bases and J shed 0 bases, with 12 bases lying between them. The CDR3 DNA is TGTGCCAGCAGCCCCGGACCTACGAGCACAGATACGCAGTATTTT. Translating it yields CASSPGPTSTDTQYF.

This clone turned up a few times. The genes are TRBV6-6 and TRBJ2-2; a weak D match, TRBD1 (6 bases). Germline V lookup: CDR1 MNHNY, CDR2 SVGAGI (reference sequence). V dropped 5 bases and J dropped 8 bases, with 21 bases sitting between them. CDR3 size: 16 residues. The CDR3 DNA is TGTGCCAGCAGTACAGGGACCCGACGTCCGGCAGGGGAGCTGTTTTTT. Residues: CASSTGTRRPAGELFF.

This clone was observed once. V gene TRBV6-5 combines with J gene TRBJ2-3; no firm D call. This CDR3 contains 12 residues. Trimming took off 5 bases at V and 4 bases at J, with 7 bases between the two ends. Germline V gene data show CDR1 as MNHEY and CDR2 as SVGAGI. In DNA form, the CDR3 reads TGTGCCAGCAGTCGAAGCCCAGATACGCAGTATTTT. Translated: CASSRSPDTQYF.

This clone was detected only a few times. This rearrangement joins TRBV7-8 to TRBJ2-3; 9 nucleotides align to TRBD2. There are 14 residues in the CDR3. Germline V gene data show CDR1 as SGHVS and CDR2 as FQNEAQ. Trimming at V came to 1 base and at J to 4 bases, leaving 0 bases not matched to a gene. The CDR3 DNA sequence: TGTGCCAGCAGCTTAGGCGGGGGGGCAGATACGCAGTATTTT. Its protein product is CASSLGGGADTQYF. Full variable domain (missing parts from reference TRBV7-8 and TRBJ2-3): GAGVSQSPRYKVAKRGQDVALRCDPISGHVSLFWYQQALGQGPEFLTYFQNEAQLDKSGLPSDRFFAERPEGSVSTLKIQRTQQEDSAVYLCASSLGGGADTQYFGPGTRLTVL.

With regard to this clone: The sample holds other DNA sequences that translate to the same CDR3. The genes are TRBV29-1 and TRBJ2-7; 8 nucleotides align to TRBD2. CDR3 length: 14 amino acids. The V gene end was trimmed by 4 bases and the J gene end by 0 bases; junction bases not matched to a gene: 5. Germline CDR1 and CDR2: SQVTM and ANQGSEA. The chain's CDR3 is CSVGASGFSYEQYF. The DNA for the CDR3 is TGCAGCGTTGGGGCTAGCGGGTTCTCCTACGAGCAGTACTTC.

The chain carries TRBV6-6 and TRBJ2-7; the match to TRBD1 covers 8 bases. Germline loops: CDR1 MNHNY, CDR2 SVGAGI (reference sequence). The J segment lost 3 bases and the V segment lost 6 bases, leaving 4 bases of the junction unmatched. The CDR3 length is 13 residues. Here the CDR3 reads CASRRTGLYEQYF. The CDR3 nucleotides are TGTGCCAGCAGAAGGACAGGGCTCTACGAGCAGTACTTC.

This clone was detected a few times. This chain links TRBV14 with TRBJ2-5, with a possible D match to TRBD2 (5 bases). Looked up from germline, CDR1 is SGHDN and CDR2 is FVKESK. This CDR3 has 13 amino acids. The germline V and J ends were trimmed by 2 bases and 11 bases, with 15 bases remaining between them. Here the CDR3 DNA reads TGTGCCAGCAGCCAATCCCGGCGGGTCGGGCAGTACTTC. This gives the protein CASSQSRRVGQYF. Supplemented by reference TRBV14 and TRBJ2-5, the full variable domain reads EAGVTQFPSHSVIEKGQTVTLRCDPISGHDNLYWYRRVMGKEIKFLLHFVKESKQDESGMPNNRFLAERTGGTYSTLKVQPAELEDSGVYFCASSQSRRVGQYFGPGTRLLVL.

The V gene is TRBV19, the J gene TRBJ1-2, with unresolved D. The V gene lost 3 bases and the J gene lost 8 bases, with 13 bases spanning the gap. This CDR3 comprises 13 residues. CDR1 is LNHDA, CDR2 SQIVND, per germline (reference sequence). The CDR3 nucleotides are TGTGCCAGTAGTATCGACGTGACCTCCGGCTACACCTTC. It codes for CASSIDVTSGYTF. The variable domain in full, with the rest retrieved from reference TRBV19 and TRBJ1-2, is DGGITQSPKYLFRKEGQNVTLSCEQNLNHDAMYWYRQDPGQGLRLIYYSQIVNDFQKGDIAEGYSVSREKKESFPLTVTSAQKNPTAFYLCASSIDVTSGYTFGSGTRLTVV.

The V gene is TRBV27, the J gene TRBJ2-1; 9 nucleotides match TRBD2. Germline CDR1 and CDR2: MNHEY and SMNVEV (reference sequence). The CDR3 runs 16 residues. V trimming: 6 bases; J trimming: 7 bases; junction bases outside the gene matches: 13. In nucleotides, the CDR3 is TGTGCCAGCAGACTCGATTTAGCGGGAGTAACAAATGAGCAGTTCTTC. Translating it yields CASRLDLAGVTNEQFF.

J is TRBJ2-7 and V is TRBV30; D is perhaps TRBD1 (5 bases). With 2 bases removed from V and 5 bases from J, the gap between germline ends came to 7 bases. Per the germline V gene, CDR1 is GTSNPN and CDR2 is SVGIG (reference sequence). This CDR3 has 11 amino acids. This CDR3 is CAWSSRDEQYF. DNA for the CDR3: TGTGCCTGGAGTAGCAGGGACGAGCAGTACTTC.

V is TRBV18 and J is TRBJ1-2; TRBD1 agrees at 9 bases. CDR1 KGHSH and CDR2 LQKENI come from the germline V gene. V lost 5 bases to trimming and J lost 1 base; unmatched junction nucleotides: 5. CDR3 length: 15 residues. DNA for the CDR3: TGTGCCAGCTCAGTCGGACAGGGGAATAACTATGGCTACACCTTC. It yields the protein CASSVGQGNNYGYTF.

This clone was recorded at least ten times. The chain couples TRBV7-3 to TRBJ2-1; 11 positions match TRBD2. The CDR3 spans 16 residues. V lost 5 bases, J lost 4 bases, and 7 bases stayed unmatched. Germline V gene data show CDR1 as SGHTA and CDR2 as FQGTGA. This CDR3 reads CASSLQLAGAYNEQFF. In DNA, the CDR3 is TGTGCCAGCAGCCTCCAACTAGCGGGAGCGTACAATGAGCAGTTCTTC.

The rearrangement links TRBV5-4 to TRBJ2-1; 10 bases map to TRBD2. CDR1 is SGHNT, CDR2 YYREEE, per germline (reference sequence). This CDR3 region has 19 residues. The J segment lost 4 bases and the V segment lost 2 bases, leaving 15 bases of the junction unmatched. CDR3 protein: CASSLAQTSGHRGYNEQFF. The CDR3 nucleotides read TGTGCCAGCAGCTTAGCCCAGACTAGCGGGCATCGAGGTTACAATGAGCAGTTCTTC.

The chain links TRBV7-3 to TRBJ2-1; 7 positions agree with TRBD1. The CDR3 runs 15 residues. CDR1 and CDR2 from the germline V gene are SGHTA and FQGTGA. Unmatched junction bases numbered 6, after V lost 2 bases and J lost 5 bases. CDR3 in DNA: TGTGCCAGCAGCTTATTAGGACAGGAGGACAATGAGCAGTTCTTC. Protein product: CASSLLGQEDNEQFF.

The V and J genes are TRBV11-2 and TRBJ2-3; no reliable D call. CDR3 length: 13 residues. CDR1 and CDR2 from the germline V gene are SGHAT and FQNNGV. Trimming took 0 bases from V and 6 from J, leaving 7 bases between them. CDR3 DNA sequence: TGTGCCAGCAGCTTAGATCTTGAGGATACGCAGTATTTT. This gives the protein CASSLDLEDTQYF.

The genes are TRBV30 and TRBJ1-4; D not certain. Germline lookup yields CDR1 GTSNPN and CDR2 SVGIG (reference sequence). Deletions cut 3 bases from V and 8 bases from J, with 13 bases between. This CDR3 region has 13 residues. CDR3 region: CAWSPVQREKLFF. CDR3 nucleotides: TGTGCCTGGAGCCCGGTCCAACGGGAAAAACTGTTTTTT.

The CDR3 reads CASSSGTGPYEQYF. The CDR3 region has the DNA TGTGCCAGCAGCTCCGGGACAGGGCCCTACGAGCAGTACTTC. J is TRBJ2-7 and V is TRBV13; 9 nucleotides line up with TRBD1. This CDR3 comprises 14 residues. The V gene's germline CDR1 is PRHDT and CDR2 FYEKMQ (reference sequence). Trimming at V came to 4 bases and at J to 2 bases, leaving 3 bases not matched to a gene.

The rearrangement joins TRBV11-2 to TRBJ2-3, with D possibly TRBD1 on 5 matching bases. With 0 bases removed from V and 0 bases from J, the gap between germline ends came to 7 bases. In germline, CDR1 is SGHAT, CDR2 FQNNGV. The CDR3 loop spans 15 amino acids. CDR3 sequence: CASSLDGASTDTQYF. The CDR3 nucleotides read TGTGCCAGCAGCTTAGATGGGGCAAGCACAGATACGCAGTATTTT.

The V call is TRBV29-1, the J call TRBJ2-5; D call uncertain. The CDR3 extends over 12 amino acids. Germline V gives CDR1 SQVTM, CDR2 ANQGSEA. The germline V and J ends were trimmed by 2 bases and 4 bases, with 8 bases remaining between them. The CDR3 DNA sequence: TGCAGCGTTGAACCCAGCCGAGAGACCCAGTACTTC. It specifies CSVEPSRETQYF.

The table lists this clone with a few counts. The chain combines TRBV29-1 with TRBJ1-2; TRBD1 might be the D (6 bases). Trimming removed 4 bases at V and 4 bases at J, with 13 bases between. The germline CDR1 and CDR2 sequences are SQVTM and ANQGSEA. The CDR3 extends over 13 amino acids. DNA of the CDR3: TGCAGCGTTGGCCTAACAGGGTCCTATGGCTACACCTTC. It specifies CSVGLTGSYGYTF.

This clone was seen at least ten times. This chain links TRBV5-1 with TRBJ2-2; D gene unclear. The length of the CDR3 is 13 residues. CDR1 and CDR2 from the germline V gene are SGHRS and YFSETQ. Trimming pared 5 bases from V and 1 base from J, leaving 6 bases between. In nucleotides, the CDR3 is TGCGCCAGCAGAACGGAGAACACCGGGGAGCTGTTTTTT. The encoded protein is CASRTENTGELFF.

J is TRBJ2-7 and V is TRBV5-1, with D perhaps assigned TRBD1 or TRBD2 (6 bases each). CDR3 length: 16 residues. Per the germline V gene, CDR1 is SGHRS and CDR2 is YFSETQ. V was trimmed by 1 base and J by 3 bases, leaving 17 bases between them. CDR3 coding DNA: TGCGCCAGCAGCTTGCTCGGCCCCGGGGGCTACTACGAGCAGTACTTC. Its translation: CASSLLGPGGYYEQYF.

J is TRBJ2-5 and V is TRBV7-9; D is unclear. V lost 0 bases and J lost 5, with 13 bases in between. Germline CDR1 SEHNR, CDR2 FQNEAQ (reference sequence). The CDR3 covers 15 residues. The DNA for the CDR3 is TGTGCCAGCAGCTTAGCATCAGGACCTCCGGAGACCCAGTACTTC. It translates to CASSLASGPPETQYF.

The rearrangement uses TRBV28 and TRBJ2-7; TRBD1 matches 10 bases. Trimming removed 6 bases from V and 1 base from J; junction bases left unmatched: 3. Germline V gives CDR1 MDHEN, CDR2 SYDVKM. The CDR3 is 14 amino acids. The CDR3 DNA reads as TGTGCCAGCAGGGGACAGGGGAAATCCTACGAGCAGTACTTC. It encodes CASRGQGKSYEQYF.